The 30 T cell receptor beta chains listed next were all sequenced from one sample in a study of blood T cell repertoires in COVID-19. TCRdb keeps only in-frame clones here, not all; method: immunoSEQ multiplex PCR. The table shows 100,000 or so clones, with 80% to 95% occurring only once. Sequencing was performed on peripheral blood. The receptors stem from a woman between 50 and 59 years old in a cohort sampled during active COVID-19.

This chain joins TRBV29-1 and TRBJ2-3, with 9 bases identical to TRBD1. The V segment lost 3 bases and the J segment 3 bases; nucleotides outside the gene matches: 13. The CDR3 totals 17 residues. Germline loops: CDR1 SQVTM, CDR2 ANQGSEA. CDR3 protein: CSVEGGQGPGATDTQYF. The DNA for the CDR3 is TGCAGCGTTGAGGGGGGACAGGGACCGGGCGCGACAGATACGCAGTATTTT.

The J gene is TRBJ1-2, the V gene TRBV28, with TRBD1 as a possible D gene (5 bases). V was cut by 3 bases and J by 2 bases, with 7 bases left in between. There are 13 residues in the CDR3. Germline lookup yields CDR1 MDHEN and CDR2 SYDVKM. The CDR3 loop reads CASSFAGNYGYTF. The CDR3 nucleotides read TGTGCCAGCAGTTTCGCAGGGAACTATGGCTACACCTTC.

This chain joins TRBV7-2 and TRBJ1-5, with D hard to call. V was cut by 1 base and J by 6 bases, with 4 bases left in between. The germline CDR1 and CDR2 sequences are SGHTA and FQGNSA. The CDR3 runs to 12 residues. As DNA, the CDR3 is TGTGCCAGCAGCTTAGGCGGTCAGCCCCAGCATTTT. Protein sequence: CASSLGGQPQHF. Combining the CDR3 with reference TRBV7-2 and TRBJ1-5 gives the whole variable domain GAGVSQSPSNKVTEKGKDVELRCDPISGHTALYWYRQSLGQGLEFLIYFQGNSAPDKSGLPSDRFSAERTGGSVSTLTIQRTQQEDSAVYLCASSLGGQPQHFGDGTRLSIL.

This clone was counted a single time. The chain links TRBV19 to TRBJ1-2, with TRBD1 as a possible D gene (5 bases). V was cut by 3 bases and J by 2 bases, with 19 bases left in between. The V gene's germline CDR1 is LNHDA and CDR2 SQIVND (reference sequence). The length of the CDR3 is 17 residues. The CDR3 DNA follows: TGTGCCAGTAGTATCCCTATACGAAGGGGCGGCAACTATGGCTACACCTTC. Encoded protein: CASSIPIRRGGNYGYTF.

The chain couples TRBV11-2 to TRBJ2-7; D not resolved. V lost 0 bases and J 2 bases, leaving 11 bases between the germline ends. Germline loops: CDR1 SGHAT, CDR2 FQNNGV. The CDR3 is made up of 15 amino acids. The CDR3 DNA is TGTGCCAGCAGCTTAGATCCAAGTGGCCCCTACGAGCAGTACTTC. This translates into CASSLDPSGPYEQYF.

This clone was detected once. The V and J genes are TRBV5-1 and TRBJ1-1, with a possible D match to TRBD1 (6 bases). CDR1 is SGHRS, CDR2 YFSETQ, per germline. The V and J ends lost 4 bases and 5 bases respectively, with 12 bases between them. The CDR3 covers 13 residues. Here the CDR3 DNA reads TGCGCCAGCAGCGCAGGGGCAAGGACTGAAGCTTTCTTT. Its protein product is CASSAGARTEAFF.

The rearrangement uses TRBV6-5 and TRBJ2-1; TRBD1 aligns across 9 bases. This CDR3 spans 16 amino acids. The J segment lost 3 bases and the V segment lost 0 bases, leaving 3 bases of the junction unmatched. CDR1 and CDR2 (germline): MNHEY, SVGAGI. The CDR3 protein is CASSYSPDRGYNEQFF. The DNA for the CDR3 is TGTGCCAGCAGTTACTCGCCGGACAGGGGCTACAATGAGCAGTTCTTC.

The V gene is TRBV2, the J gene TRBJ2-7; tentatively, D is TRBD1 (6 bases). Trimming took 4 bases from V and 9 from J, leaving 16 bases between them. The CDR3 runs 13 residues. The V gene's germline CDR1 is SNHLY and CDR2 FYNNEI. In nucleotides, the CDR3 is TGTGCCAGCAGTGGGACAGAGACTACGATGCAGTACTTC. Protein product: CASSGTETTMQYF.

The CDR3 DNA reads TGTGCCAGCAGTCCGGTGAAGGGGGTCCTGGACACTGAAGCTTTCTTT. Residues: CASSPVKGVLDTEAFF. The chain carries TRBV7-9 and TRBJ1-1; D may be TRBD1 (6 bases). The CDR3 loop spans 16 amino acids. Looked up from germline, CDR1 is SEHNR and CDR2 is FQNEAQ (reference sequence). Between the trimmed V and J ends, which lost 6 bases and 3 bases, there was a span of 20 bases.

J is TRBJ2-7 and V is TRBV3-1 (or the pseudogene TRBV3-2); 7 nucleotides line up with TRBD2. From germline, CDR1 is LGHDT and CDR2 YNNKEL (reference sequence). The CDR3 is 18 amino acids. Unmatched junction bases numbered 14, after V lost 1 base and J lost 2 bases. CDR3 sequence reads: CASSQGPGLSGKAYEQYF. Written as DNA, the CDR3 is TGTGCCAGCAGCCAAGGCCCGGGCTTAAGCGGGAAAGCCTACGAGCAGTACTTC.

The V call is TRBV5-1, the J call TRBJ2-3, with TRBD2 identical over 12 bases. V trimming: 3 bases; J trimming: 2 bases; junction bases outside the gene matches: 4. Germline V gene lookup returns CDR1 SGHRS and CDR2 YFSETQ. The length of the CDR3 is 16 residues. CDR3 DNA sequence: TGCGCCAGCAGCTATCTAGCGGGAGGGCCCACAGATACGCAGTATTTT. This sequence encodes CASSYLAGGPTDTQYF.

This chain joins TRBV7-2 and TRBJ2-7; D perhaps matches TRBD1 (5 bases). Between the trimmed V and J ends, which lost 5 bases and 1 base, there was a span of 9 bases. From germline, CDR1 is SGHTA and CDR2 FQGNSA. The CDR3 has 13 amino acids. The CDR3 DNA follows: TGTGCCAGCAGCAGTAGGGGTTCCTACGAGCAGTACTTC. Protein sequence: CASSSRGSYEQYF. The entire variable domain, with the rest obtained from reference TRBV7-2 and TRBJ2-7, is as follows: GAGVSQSPSNKVTEKGKDVELRCDPISGHTALYWYRQSLGQGLEFLIYFQGNSAPDKSGLPSDRFSAERTGGSVSTLTIQRTQQEDSAVYLCASSSRGSYEQYFGPGTRLTVT.

The chain recombines TRBV4-1 with TRBJ2-1; tentatively, D is TRBD1 (6 bases). CDR1 and CDR2 (germline): MGHRA, YSYEKL. This CDR3 has 15 amino acids. V dropped 0 bases and J dropped 5 bases, with 11 bases sitting between them. The DNA for the CDR3 is TGCGCCAGCAGCCAAGAACTAGGGGACAACAATGAGCAGTTCTTC. Amino acids: CASSQELGDNNEQFF.

The chain combines TRBV19 with TRBJ2-7; TRBD1 is a possible D gene (5 bases). This CDR3 has 14 amino acids. V lost 1 base, J lost 2 bases, and 9 bases lay in between. The germline gives CDR1 LNHDA, CDR2 SQIVND (reference sequence). The CDR3 DNA is TGTGCCAGTAGTATAGGTAGGGGCGCCTACGAGCAGTACTTC. Its translation: CASSIGRGAYEQYF.

This rearrangement joins TRBV2 to TRBJ1-2, with 7 bases identical to TRBD1. This CDR3 contains 13 residues. V lost 6 bases and J lost 4; bases outside the gene matches: 5. The germline gives CDR1 SNHLY, CDR2 FYNNEI. CDR3 sequence reads: CASSVDRAYGYTF. Written as DNA, the CDR3 is TGTGCCAGCAGCGTTGACAGGGCCTATGGCTACACCTTC.

The chain combines TRBV5-1 with TRBJ2-3; D perhaps matches TRBD2 (6 bases). Trimming cost V 0 bases and J 2 bases, with 19 bases left between them. Per the germline V gene, CDR1 is SGHRS and CDR2 is YFSETQ. The CDR3 covers 18 residues. The CDR3 coding sequence is TGCGCCAGCAGCTTGGTCGTGGGAGGCTCCGTCTACACAGATACGCAGTATTTT. It is translated as CASSLVVGGSVYTDTQYF.

The chain has TRBV5-6 and TRBJ1-2, with 9 bases identical to TRBD1. CDR1 is SGHDT, CDR2 YYEEEE, per germline. Trimming cost V 0 bases and J 6 bases; bases outside gene matches: 6. The CDR3 has 15 residues. CDR3: CASSLETGGWNGYTF. CDR3 bases: TGTGCCAGCAGCTTGGAGACAGGGGGTTGGAATGGCTACACCTTC.

This chain uses TRBV24-1 with TRBJ1-3; 10 positions agree with TRBD1. Germline V gene lookup returns CDR1 KGHDR and CDR2 SFDVKD. After removal of 3 bases from V and 15 bases from J, the junction contained 4 bases not matched to a gene. The CDR3 contains 12 residues. For the CDR3, the DNA is TGTGCCACCAGTGATGGGACAGGGGTCCGATATTTT. Protein: CATSDGTGVRYF.

The chain carries TRBV11-3 and TRBJ2-7, with TRBD1 matching 9 bases. V was clipped by 5 bases and J by 8 bases; unmatched bases: 7. The CDR3 spans 13 residues. Germline V gene lookup returns CDR1 SGHNT and CDR2 YENEEA. The CDR3 is CASSQGQGLQQYF. CDR3 sequence (DNA): TGTGCCAGCAGCCAAGGACAGGGGTTGCAGCAGTACTTC.

J is TRBJ1-6 and V is TRBV27; possible D gene TRBD1, 6 bases. The CDR3 covers 16 residues. The ends were cut back, 5 bases at V and 4 bases at J, with 15 bases in the middle. The V gene's germline CDR1 is MNHEY and CDR2 SMNVEV (reference sequence). The DNA of the CDR3 is TGTGCCAGCAGTCCTACCACAGGGCCGTATAATTCACCCCTCCACTTT. It encodes CASSPTTGPYNSPLHF.

V gene TRBV12-3 or TRBV12-4 combines with J gene TRBJ1-1, with no clear D. V was clipped by 6 bases and J by 6 bases, with 8 bases between them. The CDR3 spans 11 residues. CDR3 protein: CASRLLSEAFF. Written as DNA, the CDR3 is TGTGCCAGCAGGCTATTATCTGAAGCTTTCTTT.

The J gene is TRBJ1-5, the V gene TRBV18; weak D call: TRBD1 (6 bases). This CDR3 has 17 amino acids. Germline V gene data show CDR1 as KGHSH and CDR2 as LQKENI. The V end lost 3 bases, the J end lost 4 bases, and 19 bases lay between the germline ends. The CDR3 DNA is TGTGCCAGCTCACCTCGTGAGACAGGTTTGGGAAATCAGCCCCAGCATTTT. It translates to CASSPRETGLGNQPQHF.

V usage is TRBV24-1 and J usage is TRBJ1-5; 7 bases line up with TRBD1. Losses at the gene ends were 3 bases for V and 7 bases for J; bases not matched to a gene: 11. Germline values: CDR1 KGHDR, CDR2 SFDVKD. CDR3 length equals 16 residues. The CDR3: CATSDTDRADGQPQHF. The CDR3 DNA reads as TGTGCCACCAGTGATACTGACAGGGCGGATGGGCAGCCCCAGCATTTT.

This sequence joins TRBV18 and TRBJ2-5; TRBD1 matches at 10 bases. There are 15 residues in the CDR3. The V and J ends lost 3 bases and 5 bases, in that order; junction bases with no gene match: 6. Germline V gives CDR1 KGHSH, CDR2 LQKENI. Written as DNA, the CDR3 is TGTGCCAGCTCACCTGACAGGGGGCTTCAGGAGACCCAGTACTTC. Encoded protein: CASSPDRGLQETQYF.

This clone came up once. The chain recombines TRBV7-8 with TRBJ1-1, with 7 positions matching TRBD1. After removal of 3 bases from V and 0 bases from J, the junction contained 1 base not matched to a gene. CDR1 and CDR2 from the germline V gene are SGHVS and FQNEAQ. The CDR3 length is 14 residues. Written as DNA, the CDR3 is TGTGCCAGCAGCTTGACAGGGTTGAACACTGAAGCTTTCTTT. Amino acids: CASSLTGLNTEAFF.

In its sample, this clone was seen a few times. The rearrangement uses TRBV25-1 and TRBJ1-6, with TRBD1 matching over 7 bases. The CDR3 totals 14 residues. J was trimmed by 9 bases and V by 2 bases; bases with no gene match: 4. In germline, CDR1 is MGHDK, CDR2 SYGVNS. In nucleotides, the CDR3 is TGTGCCAGCAGTGAAACAGGGGATAGTTCACCCCTCCACTTT. Translated, it gives CASSETGDSSPLHF.

This chain connects TRBV12-3 or TRBV12-4 to TRBJ2-2; 9 nucleotides align to TRBD1. The CDR3 is 13 residues long. V trimming: 3 bases; J trimming: 13 bases; junction bases outside the gene matches: 6. Here the CDR3 reads CASSLTGGGWLFF. In DNA, the CDR3 is TGTGCCAGCAGTTTGACAGGGGGTGGTTGGCTGTTTTTT.

Only a few counts were recorded for this clone. The chain uses TRBV6-2 or TRBV6-3 and TRBJ2-2; maybe TRBD2 (5 bases). The CDR3 is 14 residues long. Germline CDR1 and CDR2: MNHEY and SVGEGT. V was cut by 1 base and J by 6 bases, with 9 bases left in between. CDR3 residues: CASSYLEGSGELFF. CDR3 in DNA: TGTGCCAGCAGTTACTTAGAGGGTTCCGGGGAGCTGTTTTTT.

This chain joins TRBV3-1 (or the pseudogene TRBV3-2) and TRBJ1-1; no reliable D call. Deletions cut 4 bases from V and 1 base from J, with 10 bases between. Germline V gives CDR1 LGHDT, CDR2 YNNKEL (reference sequence). The CDR3 covers 14 residues. The DNA for the CDR3 is TGTGCCAGCAGCCCCCTTAGTCGGAACACTGAAGCTTTCTTT. It encodes CASSPLSRNTEAFF.

This clone was counted between two and nine times. The chain combines TRBV3-1 (or the pseudogene TRBV3-2) with TRBJ1-1; 7 nucleotides agree with TRBD1. CDR1 and CDR2 (germline): LGHDT, YNNKEL (reference sequence). The CDR3 is 15 residues long. Trimming removed 4 bases from V and 7 bases from J; junction bases left unmatched: 12. The CDR3 region is CASSLTGTENREAFF. CDR3 sequence (DNA): TGTGCCAGCAGCCTCACCGGGACAGAGAATCGTGAAGCTTTCTTT.